A selection of T cell receptor beta chains follows, all from one sample in a study of graft-versus-host responses after intestinal transplantation. The data were produced by immunoSEQ multiplex PCR, yet TCRdb's version contains in-frame clones alone and is incomplete. The sample contains over 14,000 clones, 90% to 95% of which appear only once. The sample in question was PBMCs, obtained 9 days after transplant. These TCRs come from a human patient who received an intestinal transplant, so some T cells may come from the graft donor. CDR3s include the opening cysteine and the closing phenylalanine or tryptophan. A D gene is named only where the DNA matches it firmly. Clone size appears in some rows only: once, few, many, or a class for an expanded clone.

abundance	v_gene	j_gene	d_gene	CDR3nt	CDR3aa
NA	TRBV29-1	TRBJ1-1	NA	TGCAGCGCCAAAGGGGGCACTGAAGCTTTCTTT	CSAKGGTEAFF
NA	TRBV19	TRBJ2-1	NA	TGTGCCAGTAGCCTCTGGGGGGGGCCCGGGAATGAGCAGTTCTTC	CASSLWGGPGNEQFF
NA	TRBV9	TRBJ2-7	NA	TGTGCCAGCAGCGCCGGCGGGGCTAGCTCCTACGAGCAGTACTTC	CASSAGGASSYEQYF
once	TRBV27	TRBJ1-5	NA	TGTGCCAGCAGTTTACTGTACGGCCCGGGGCCCCAGCATTTT	CASSLLYGPGPQHF
NA	TRBV7-9	TRBJ1-1	NA	TGTGCCAGCAGCTCCGGACGGATGAACACTGAAGCTTTCTTT	CASSSGRMNTEAFF
NA	TRBV2	TRBJ2-7	TRBD2	TGTGCCACTACCCCAGAGACTAGCGTCAACCGGGGGGAGCAGTACTTC	CATTPETSVNRGEQYF
NA	TRBV9	TRBJ2-2	NA	TGTGCCAGCAGCGTATATGGGGAAGGGGAGCTGTTTTTT	CASSVYGEGELFF
once	TRBV4-2	TRBJ2-3	NA	TGTGCCAGCAGCCAAGGCGGGAGCACAGATACGCAGTATTTT	CASSQGGSTDTQYF
NA	TRBV27	TRBJ2-5	NA	TGTGCCAGCAGTTTCCGGGCAGGAGGGACGGAGACCCAGTACTTC	CASSFRAGGTETQYF
NA	TRBV13	TRBJ1-2	NA	TGTGCCAGCAGCCCTTATAGCGGGGGTCGGTTCTATGGCTACACCTTC	CASSPYSGGRFYGYTF
NA	TRBV10-3	TRBJ2-7	NA	TGTGCCATCAGTGAGGGGATTAGAGACGAGCAGTACTTC	CAISEGIRDEQYF
once	TRBV10-1	TRBJ2-5	NA	TGCGCCAGCAGTGCCGGACAACAAGAGACCCAGTACTTC	CASSAGQQETQYF
NA	TRBV30	TRBJ1-1	NA	TGTGCCTGGAGTTGGGGGGGCAGCCGTGAAGCTTTCTTT	CAWSWGGSREAFF
once	TRBV7-2	TRBJ2-3	TRBD2	TGTGCCAGCAGCTTAGGCGGGAGACGCACAGATACGCAGTATTTT	CASSLGGRRTDTQYF
NA	TRBV20-1	TRBJ1-3	NA	TGCAGGCGCGGGCTAGGAAACACCATATATTTT	CRRGLGNTIYF
NA	TRBV5-1	TRBJ2-1	NA	TGCGCCAGCAGCTTGGAATCGCGCAGCTCCTACAATGAGCAGTTCTTC	CASSLESRSSYNEQFF
NA	TRBV4-1	TRBJ1-5	NA	TGCGCCAGCAGCCCTCCGCTCTATAGCAATCAGCCCCAGCATTTT	CASSPPLYSNQPQHF
NA	TRBV19	TRBJ2-7	NA	TGTGCCAGTAGCCAAGACATTTCCTACGAGCAGTACTTC	CASSQDISYEQYF